The entry that follows covers one TCR beta chain sequence. The data stem from a study of T cell responses to AZD1222 COVID-19 vaccine. The assay was immunoSEQ multiplex PCR, and TCRdb's table has in-frame clones only and misses some. The table has 75,000 to 90,000 clones, roughly 90% seen once; the top ten hold roughly 5.1%. CDR1 and CDR2 from the germline V gene are SGHTS and YDEGEE. V shed 4 bases and J shed 8 bases, with 16 bases lying between them. The CDR3 has 15 amino acids. The chain has TRBV5-8 and TRBJ1-6, with D possibly matching TRBD1 (5 bases). The material sequenced was peripheral blood, taken 28 days after the second AZD1222 dose. The receptor was isolated from an adult who received the AZD1222 COVID-19 vaccine. CDR3 coding DNA: TGTGCCAGCAGCGCAGGCAGGGTACGGGATTCACCCCTCCACTTT. Translated, it gives CASSAGRVRDSPLHF.